Listed below are T cell receptor beta chains from one sample, sequenced in a study of neurological immune-mediated disorders. TCRdb redid the calling of the 5' RACE reads with MiXCR, one entry per CDR3 protein. Here the sample spans about 48,000 distinct CDR3 sequences, under 13% being singletons. The sample taken for sequencing was PBMCs. These receptor sequences come from a woman between 40 and 55 years old with HTLV-1-associated myelopathy (HAM/TSP). Each CDR3 is given with its conserved first and last residue. The D gene is left open where the match is weak. Not every row has a clone size; where given, it reads once, few, many or a size class.

TRBV7-2	TRBJ2-3	TRBD2	medium-sized	CASSPSSGGSGGDTQYF	TGTGCCAGCAGCCCGTCTAGCGGGGGGTCAGGAGGCGATACGCAGTATTTT
TRBV5-1	TRBJ2-1	-	many	CASSLRSSKDEQFF	TGCGCCAGCAGCTTAAGGTCCTCAAAGGATGAGCAGTTCTTC
TRBV10-3	TRBJ1-6	TRBD1	many	CANRPDRGDSPLHF	TGTGCCAACCGACCCGACAGGGGAGATTCACCCCTCCACTTT
TRBV7-2	TRBJ2-5	TRBD2	many	CASSAPGLGETQYF	TGTGCCAGCAGCGCCCCCGGACTAGGGGAGACCCAGTACTTC
TRBV4-1	TRBJ2-3	-	many	CASSQVKGTDTQYF	TGCGCCAGCAGCCAAGTCAAGGGTACAGATACGCAGTATTTT
TRBV20-1	TRBJ2-1	-	many	CSATPGGTYNEQFF	TGCAGTGCTACCCCGGGGGGCACCTACAATGAGCAGTTCTTC
TRBV27	TRBJ2-2	TRBD1	many	CASLRDSTFLDAGELFF	TGTGCCAGCCTACGGGACAGCACTTTTTTAGACGCCGGGGAGCTGTTTTTT
TRBV12-3/TRBV12-4	TRBJ1-1	-	many	CASSFQGAGTEAFF	TGTGCCAGCAGTTTCCAGGGCGCCGGCACTGAAGCTTTCTTT
TRBV29-1	TRBJ2-7	TRBD1	many	CSVRGSYEQYF	TGCAGCGTCAGGGGGTCCTACGAGCAGTACTTC
TRBV27	TRBJ2-3	-	many	CASRRGTDTQYF	TGTGCCAGCCGGCGGGGCACAGATACGCAGTATTTT
TRBV19	TRBJ1-3	-	many	CASSIVGVGNTIYF	TGTGCCAGTAGTATAGTCGGGGTTGGAAACACCATATATTTT
TRBV9	TRBJ2-4	-	many	CASSTSLAKNIQYF	TGTGCCAGCAGCACCTCATTAGCCAAAAACATTCAGTACTTC
TRBV4-1	TRBJ2-2	TRBD1	many	CASSQRTGTGELFF	TGCGCCAGCAGCCAAAGGACAGGGACCGGGGAGCTGTTTTTT
TRBV4-1	TRBJ1-2	-	many	CASSQGLKGASYGYTF	TGCGCCAGCAGCCAAGGTCTGAAAGGGGCCAGCTATGGCTACACCTTC
TRBV5-1	TRBJ2-1	TRBD2	many	CASSVGLAGNNEQFF	TGCGCCAGCAGCGTGGGACTAGCGGGGAACAATGAGCAGTTCTTC
TRBV5-1	TRBJ2-1	-	many	CASSLGYSSYNEQFF	TGCGCCAGCAGCTTGGGGTATAGCTCCTACAATGAGCAGTTCTTC
TRBV20-1	TRBJ2-2	-	many	CSARAFSNTGELFF	TGCAGTGCTAGAGCATTTTCGAACACCGGGGAGCTGTTTTTT
TRBV10-3	TRBJ1-2	TRBD1	many	CAIMGQGAEGYTF	TGTGCCATCATGGGACAGGGGGCCGAGGGCTACACCTTC
TRBV5-8	TRBJ2-3	-	many	CASSLAFTATGTDTQYF	TGTGCCAGCAGCTTGGCGTTCACAGCCACTGGCACAGATACGCAGTATTTT
TRBV29-1	TRBJ1-2	-	many	CSVEFTESYGYTF	TGCAGCGTTGAATTTACAGAGAGTTATGGCTACACCTTC
TRBV7-8	TRBJ1-2	-	many	CASSPGTDYGYTF	TGTGCCAGCAGCCCCGGGACGGACTATGGCTACACCTTC
TRBV20-1	TRBJ2-2	-	-	CSAEKTGEPGSCFF	-
TRBV2	TRBJ1-1	-	many	CASPITGTARTEAFF	TGTGCCAGCCCAATCACCGGGACGGCGAGGACTGAAGCTTTCTTT
TRBV9	TRBJ1-5	-	few	CASSKGGGLNQPQHF	TGTGCCAGCTCTAAAGGGGGGGGGCTAAATCAGCCCCAGCATTTT
TRBV27	TRBJ2-1	-	many	CASRAQRGGNEQFF	TGTGCCAGCAGGGCCCAAAGGGGCGGCAATGAGCAGTTCTTC
TRBV4-3	TRBJ2-3	-	many	CASSQETVDTQYF	TGCGCCAGCAGCCAAGAAACAGTCGATACGCAGTATTTT
TRBV12-3/TRBV12-4	TRBJ1-3	-	many	CASSFVREGTIYF	TGTGCCAGCAGTTTTGTCAGGGAAGGCACCATATATTTT
TRBV6-5	TRBJ1-5	-	many	CASRKRGSNQPQHF	TGTGCCAGCCGGAAACGGGGGTCTAATCAGCCCCAGCATTTT
TRBV7-9	TRBJ1-1	-	many	CASSFKLGFF	TGTGCCAGCAGCTTTAAACTTGGCTTCTTT
TRBV12-3/TRBV12-4	TRBJ2-5	TRBD2	many	CASRWSGGVETQYF	TGTGCCAGCAGATGGTCGGGGGGTGTGGAGACCCAGTACTTC
TRBV25-1	TRBJ2-4	-	many	CASSEFGEHIQYF	TGTGCCAGCAGTGAATTTGGGGAACACATTCAGTACTTC
TRBV4-3	TRBJ2-3	TRBD2	many	CASSQDILAAGGRGDTQYF	TGCGCCAGCAGCCAAGATATATTAGCGGCGGGGGGCCGGGGAGATACGCAGTATTTT
TRBV11-2	TRBJ1-6	-	many	CATRRLGNSPLHF	TGTGCCACCCGGCGGCTGGGCAATTCACCCCTCCACTTT
TRBV12-3/TRBV12-4	TRBJ1-5	-	many	CASSLQGLGNQPQHF	TGTGCCAGCAGTTTACAGGGGCTTGGCAATCAGCCCCAGCATTTT
TRBV29-1	TRBJ1-3	-	many	CSVTPGMGNTIYF	TGCAGCGTTACCCCAGGGATGGGAAACACCATATATTTT
TRBV7-9	TRBJ2-1	-	many	CASSSDRGNEQFF	TGTGCCAGCAGCTCGGACCGGGGTAATGAGCAGTTCTTC
TRBV25-1	TRBJ1-1	TRBD1	many	CASSDRTGVYTEAFF	TGTGCCAGCAGTGACCGGACAGGGGTATACACTGAAGCTTTCTTT
TRBV14	TRBJ1-2	-	many	CASSQHRRGMSNYGYTF	TGTGCCAGCAGCCAACACCGGAGGGGTATGAGTAACTATGGCTACACCTTC
TRBV7-8	TRBJ2-7	-	many	CASSLVRLATYEQYF	TGTGCCAGCAGCTTAGTTCGGCTAGCGACCTACGAGCAGTACTTC
TRBV29-1	TRBJ2-5	-	many	CSTRVQFQETQYF	TGCAGCACAAGAGTCCAGTTTCAAGAGACCCAGTACTTC
TRBV7-2	TRBJ2-7	-	many	CASSLGDSYEQYF	TGTGCCAGCAGCTTAGGTGACAGCTACGAGCAGTACTTC
TRBV3-1	TRBJ1-1	-	many	CASSPHQNTEAFF	TGTGCCAGCAGCCCCCACCAGAACACTGAAGCTTTCTTT
TRBV7-6	TRBJ2-1	-	many	CASSLGRWRVPYNEQFF	TGTGCCAGCAGCTTAGGGAGGTGGAGGGTCCCCTACAATGAGCAGTTCTTC
TRBV12-3/TRBV12-4	TRBJ2-1	-	many	CASGQGSYNEQFF	TGTGCCAGCGGGCAGGGATCCTACAATGAGCAGTTCTTC
TRBV4-1	TRBJ1-2	-	many	CASSQEKLYGYTF	TGCGCCAGCAGCCAAGAGAAACTATATGGCTACACCTTC